This T cell receptor beta chain was sequenced in a study of blood T cell repertoires in COVID-19. Study at large: Acute-phase and convalescent COVID-19 samples originated in the United States, Italy and Spain. PBMCs, B-cell-depleted T cells, or T cells were the source of the cDNA or gDNA that made up the material.

Source study methods: Nucleated cell number was recorded as an estimate derived from reference gene primer amplification. The table came from immunoSEQ multiplex PCR; TCRdb's copy has only in-frame clones and leaves some out. V and J calls and clone size follow that table, whereas D and trimming were derived from the DNA. The sample has about 120,000 clones, around nine tenths seen once. This receptor was obtained from a woman aged 45-65 years with acute or convalescent COVID-19. The specimen sequenced was peripheral blood.

CDR3 sequence: CASSYSTGGSYEQYF. In DNA, the CDR3 is TGTGCCAGCAGTTACTCGACGGGAGGTTCCTACGAGCAGTACTTC. The V and J genes are TRBV6-5 and TRBJ2-7; 7 positions match TRBD2. The CDR3 length is 15 residues. Germline V gene data show CDR1 as MNHEY and CDR2 as SVGAGI. Trimming removed 0 bases from V and 1 base from J; junction bases left unmatched: 3.